Below are 18 T cell receptor beta chains sequenced from a single sample in a study of identical twins. TCRdb re-derived calls from the 5' RACE reads in MiXCR, one entry per CDR3 protein. The data show around 300,000 distinct CDR3 sequences, 8% to 9% seen once. The data also belong to a second study, concerning yellow fever vaccine responses in identical twins.

What was sequenced was memory (CD45RO+) T cells sorted from blood. These receptors were taken from a woman aged 18-29 years in good health.

This clonotype came up many times. The chain combines TRBV3-1 with TRBJ2-1; 10 bases are shared with TRBD1. The J segment lost 1 base and the V segment lost 3 bases, leaving 6 bases of the junction unmatched. There are 17 residues in the CDR3. Germline V lookup: CDR1 LGHDT, CDR2 YNNKEL (reference sequence). CDR3 in DNA: TGTGCCAGCAGCCACGGGACAGGGGCCTATTCCTACAATGAGCAGTTCTTC. Translating gives CASSHGTGAYSYNEQFF.

Ten or more counts support this clonotype. The J gene is TRBJ2-1, the V gene TRBV15, with D maybe TRBD2 (6 bases). CDR1 is LNHNV, CDR2 YYDKDF, per germline (reference sequence). Trimming shortened V by 0 bases and J by 9 bases, and 18 bases separated the two germline ends. The CDR3 loop spans 16 amino acids. The CDR3 region is CATSRDRDSLATEQFF. CDR3 bases: TGTGCCACCAGCAGAGACCGGGACTCATTAGCCACTGAGCAGTTCTTC.

There are a few counts of this clonotype. The chain recombines TRBV7-8 with TRBJ1-1, with 7 positions matching TRBD1. The CDR3 contains 14 residues. From germline, CDR1 is SGHVS and CDR2 FQNEAQ. V dropped 5 bases and J dropped 4; count of bases not matched to a gene: 7. The CDR3 sequence is CASSEETGLTEAFF. DNA for the CDR3: TGTGCCAGCAGCGAAGAGACAGGGCTCACTGAAGCTTTCTTT.

This clonotype was observed a handful of times. The gene calls are TRBV25-1 and TRBJ2-3; 10 bases agree with TRBD2. Germline V gives CDR1 MGHDK, CDR2 SYGVNS. There are 16 residues in the CDR3. V was clipped by 3 bases and J by 5 bases; unmatched bases: 8. The CDR3 region is CASSDFGLADGDTQYF. The CDR3 coding sequence is TGTGCCAGCAGTGACTTTGGACTAGCGGACGGAGATACGCAGTATTTT.

This clonotype was counted only a few times. The CDR3 DNA reads TGTGCCAGTGGCCCCCGGTGGGCTAACTATGGCTACACCTTC. Translating gives CASGPRWANYGYTF. The chain uses TRBV19 and TRBJ1-2; D is uncertain. The CDR3 is 14 residues long. V was trimmed by 8 bases and J by 0 bases, leaving 13 bases between them. Germline assignment: CDR1 LNHDA and CDR2 SQIVND (reference sequence).

The chain joins TRBV7-2 to TRBJ1-6; D is unclear. Germline V gene data show CDR1 as SGHTA and CDR2 as FQGNSA. V shed 1 base and J shed 6 bases, with 7 bases lying between them. The CDR3 totals 14 residues. The DNA of the CDR3 is TGTGCCAGCAGCTTAGAGAGTTTTAATTCACCCCTCCACTTT. This gives the protein CASSLESFNSPLHF. The full variable domain, completed using reference TRBV7-2 and TRBJ1-6, is GAGVSQSPSNKVTEKGKDVELRCDPISGHTALYWYRQSLGQGLEFLIYFQGNSAPDKSGLPSDRFSAERTGGSVSTLTIQRTQQEDSAVYLCASSLESFNSPLHFGNGTRLTVT.

This clonotype appeared many times. The chain joins TRBV6-1 to TRBJ1-6, with 8 bases fitting TRBD1. Germline-derived CDR1 and CDR2 are MNHNS and SASEGT. The CDR3 sequence is 14 residues long. V shed 6 bases and J 8 bases; nucleotides not matched to a gene: 6. The CDR3 sequence: CASSSGQGDSPLHF. DNA of the CDR3: TGTGCCAGCAGCTCCGGACAGGGAGATTCACCCCTCCACTTT.

This clonotype has a handful of counts. The chain carries TRBV5-5 and TRBJ1-1; D gene ambiguous. Germline V gene data show CDR1 as SGHKS and CDR2 as YYEKEE (reference sequence). The V gene lost 0 bases and the J gene lost 0 bases, with 9 bases spanning the gap. The CDR3 has 15 amino acids. Written as DNA, the CDR3 is TGTGCCAGCAGCTTGGAAGGCACTATGAACACTGAAGCTTTCTTT. Amino acids: CASSLEGTMNTEAFF.

This rearrangement joins TRBV10-3 to TRBJ1-1, with TRBD1 as a possible D gene (5 bases). Per the germline V gene, CDR1 is ENHRY and CDR2 is SYGVKD. This CDR3 spans 15 amino acids. Trimming left V 3 bases short and J 7 bases short, with 18 bases between. DNA of the CDR3: TGTGCCATCAGTGAAGGGGCGGAGGGGCTTTTTGAAGCTTTCTTT. It is translated as CAISEGAEGLFEAFF.

This clonotype was picked up a small number of times. The V and J genes are TRBV20-1 and TRBJ2-3, with TRBD2 identical over 11 bases. The J segment lost 2 bases and the V segment lost 4 bases, leaving 14 bases of the junction unmatched. The germline gives CDR1 DFQATT, CDR2 SNEGSKA (reference sequence). CDR3 length: 18 residues. The DNA of the CDR3 is TGCAGTGCTACAGGTGGACTAGCGGGCTTACGGTACACAGATACGCAGTATTTT. The encoded protein is CSATGGLAGLRYTDTQYF.

This rearrangement joins TRBV24-1 to TRBJ2-2; possible D gene TRBD1, 5 bases. This CDR3 has 16 residues. V lost 4 bases, J lost 2 bases, and 13 bases lay in between. Germline CDR1 reads KGHDR; CDR2 reads SFDVKD. CDR3 sequence (DNA): TGTGCCACCAGTGACTTGGGGCAGCTAAACACCGGGGAGCTGTTTTTT. Protein: CATSDLGQLNTGELFF.

This clonotype has at least ten counts. V usage is TRBV20-1 and J usage is TRBJ1-5; D might be TRBD1 (6 bases). CDR1 is DFQATT, CDR2 SNEGSKA, per germline (reference sequence). CDR3 length: 16 amino acids. With 6 bases removed from V and 1 base from J, the gap between germline ends came to 19 bases. CDR3 sequence (DNA): TGCAGTGCCCTTCACAGGGAGATCCGCAGCAATCAGCCCCAGCATTTT. Its translation is CSALHREIRSNQPQHF.

This chain connects TRBV7-9 to TRBJ2-7; 10 nucleotides agree with TRBD2. V shed 5 bases, J shed 2 bases, and the junction held 9 bases outside the gene matches. CDR3 length equals 16 residues. Germline V CDR1 and CDR2: SEHNR, FQNEAQ (reference sequence). CDR3 sequence (DNA): TGTGCCAGCAGCCCCCTTACTAGCGGGATTACCTACGAGCAGTACTTC. This sequence encodes CASSPLTSGITYEQYF.

This clonotype was observed a few times. V gene TRBV10-1 combines with J gene TRBJ2-5, with 8 bases lining up with TRBD2. With V trimmed by 6 bases and J by 4 bases, 4 bases remained unmatched. There are 13 residues in the CDR3. The germline V gene has CDR1 WNHNN and CDR2 SYGVQD (reference sequence). This chain's CDR3 is CASSAGGGETQYF. The CDR3 nucleotides are TGCGCCAGCAGCGCGGGAGGAGGAGAGACCCAGTACTTC.

This clonotype was seen a handful of times. The gene calls are TRBV21-1 and TRBJ2-7; TRBD1 was called by the table and not checked on the DNA. TRBV21-1 is an annotated pseudogene. The CDR3 sequence is 14 residues long. Here the CDR3 reads CASSKGGGSYEQYF. CDR3 DNA sequence: TGTGCCAGCAGCAAAGGAGGGGGATCCTACGAGCAGTACTTC.

The sample holds many counts of this clonotype. This chain joins TRBV20-1 and TRBJ1-4; D not certain. V was cut by 6 bases and J by 7 bases, with 15 bases left in between. CDR1 DFQATT and CDR2 SNEGSKA come from the germline V gene (reference sequence). The CDR3 is made up of 13 amino acids. CDR3 nucleotides: TGCAGTGCGAAAGTAAGCAACCGTGAAAAACTGTTTTTT. It translates to CSAKVSNREKLFF.

Ten or more counts support this clonotype. The rearrangement joins TRBV11-2 to TRBJ2-1; TRBD1 agrees at 10 bases. In germline, CDR1 is SGHAT, CDR2 FQNNGV. This CDR3 region has 15 residues. Trimming took 6 bases from V and 8 from J; bases not matched to a gene: 10. In DNA form, the CDR3 reads TGTGCCAGCAGATTACCGGGACAGGGGTTCCATGAGCAGTTCTTC. Its translation is CASRLPGQGFHEQFF.

This clonotype has at least ten counts. V is TRBV4-2 and J is TRBJ2-2; D tentatively reads TRBD1 or TRBD2 (6 bases each). With 1 base removed from V and 1 base from J, the gap between germline ends came to 16 bases. Germline V gene lookup returns CDR1 LGHNA and CDR2 YNFKEQ. The CDR3 runs 18 residues. CDR3 sequence (DNA): TGTGCCAGCAGCCAAGTTCGTAGGAGGGACATGAACACCGGGGAGCTGTTTTTT. Amino acid sequence: CASSQVRRRDMNTGELFF.